The 19 T cell receptor beta chains listed next were all sequenced from one sample in a study of beta chain features in type 1 diabetes. The authors reverse transcribed all of the isolated RNA, so sequencing captured expressed TCRB transcripts. Here immunoSEQ multiplex PCR was the method, and the copy in TCRdb shows in-frame clones only, minus some. The table records 900,000 or so clones, around a sixth of them present only once. Sequenced input: naive CD4+ T cells from blood. Every receptor here comes from a woman under 30 in good health.

This clone was counted between two and nine times. The chain joins TRBV29-1 to TRBJ2-5; TRBD2 might be the D (6 bases). Germline-derived CDR1 and CDR2 are SQVTM and ANQGSEA. V was cut by 7 bases and J by 2 bases, with 11 bases left in between. This CDR3 contains 12 residues. The CDR3 protein is CSAYAGQETQYF. The CDR3 DNA reads TGCAGCGCCTACGCGGGGCAAGAGACCCAGTACTTC.

The chain links TRBV25-1 to TRBJ2-7, with 11 bases fitting TRBD2. This CDR3 contains 15 residues. The trim removed 1 base at V and 4 bases at J, leaving 3 bases unmatched. The germline CDR1 and CDR2 sequences are MGHDK and SYGVNS. The CDR3 is CASSESTSGAYEQYF. In nucleotides, the CDR3 is TGTGCCAGCAGTGAATCGACTAGCGGGGCTTACGAGCAGTACTTC.

The chain couples TRBV7-2 to TRBJ2-7; TRBD2 might be the D (6 bases). V was clipped by 1 base and J by 0 bases, with 10 bases between them. The germline V gene has CDR1 SGHTA and CDR2 FQGNSA. The CDR3 runs 15 residues. CDR3 amino acids: CASSLVHGSSYEQYF. CDR3 bases: TGTGCCAGCAGCTTAGTGCACGGGAGCTCCTACGAGCAGTACTTC.

In this sample, this clone turned up a few times. CDR3 bases: TGTGCCAGCAGCTTCCAATCAGGGGCAGCTGAAGCTTTCTTT. It yields the protein CASSFQSGAAEAFF. This sequence joins TRBV7-2 and TRBJ1-1, with TRBD1 as a possible D gene (6 bases). V gave up 3 bases and J gave up 6 bases, with 14 bases separating them. This CDR3 is built from 14 residues. CDR1 is SGHTA and CDR2 is FQGNSA in the germline V gene.

The chain carries TRBV5-1 and TRBJ2-3; TRBD1 matches at 7 bases. Germline CDR1 and CDR2: SGHRS and YFSETQ. V shed 4 bases, J shed 4 bases, and the junction held 9 bases outside the gene matches. The CDR3 runs to 15 residues. CDR3 amino acids: CASSPRQGGADTQYF. Written as DNA, the CDR3 is TGCGCCAGCAGCCCACGACAGGGTGGCGCAGATACGCAGTATTTT. The variable domain in full, with the rest retrieved from reference TRBV5-1 and TRBJ2-3, is KAGVTQTPRYLIKTRGQQVTLSCSPISGHRSVSWYQQTPGQGLQFLFEYFSETQRNKGNFPGRFSGRQFSNSRSEMNVSTLELGDSALYLCASSPRQGGADTQYFGPGTRLTVL.

The chain employs TRBV7-9 and TRBJ1-2, with TRBD1 as a possible D gene (6 bases). The ends were cut back, 3 bases at V and 4 bases at J, with 15 bases in the middle. Germline V gene data show CDR1 as SEHNR and CDR2 as FQNEAQ (reference sequence). The CDR3 is made up of 15 amino acids. Written as DNA, the CDR3 is TGTGCCAGCAGCTTTAACAGGGAGGGAGCCTATGGCTACACCTTC. It encodes CASSFNREGAYGYTF. Filled out from reference TRBV7-9 and TRBJ1-2, the complete variable domain reads DTGVSQNPRHKITKRGQNVTFRCDPISEHNRLYWYRQTLGQGPEFLTYFQNEAQLEKSRLLSDRFSAERPKGSFSTLEIQRTEQGDSAMYLCASSFNREGAYGYTFGSGTRLTVV.

This clone was detected a few times. The chain combines TRBV7-9 with TRBJ2-1; 14 bases are a match to TRBD2. The V gene's germline CDR1 is SEHNR and CDR2 FQNEAQ (reference sequence). V lost 3 bases, J lost 10 bases, and 5 bases stayed unmatched. The CDR3 covers 15 residues. CDR3 protein: CASSLTSGRAVEQFF. The CDR3 nucleotides are TGTGCCAGCAGCTTGACTAGCGGGAGGGCCGTCGAGCAGTTCTTC.

This clone was recorded a few times. This rearrangement joins TRBV10-3 to TRBJ2-7; 7 bases map to TRBD2. The germline CDR1 and CDR2 sequences are ENHRY and SYGVKD. The CDR3 totals 13 residues. V lost 6 bases to trimming and J lost 3 bases; unmatched junction nucleotides: 5. CDR3: CAIRRERGYEQYF. For the CDR3, the DNA is TGTGCCATCAGGCGGGAGAGGGGCTACGAGCAGTACTTC.

This clone was picked up a small number of times. The gene calls are TRBV5-1 and TRBJ2-3, with 8 bases fitting TRBD2. CDR1 is SGHRS, CDR2 YFSETQ, per germline. V lost 0 bases to trimming and J lost 1 base; unmatched junction nucleotides: 4. This CDR3 comprises 16 residues. The CDR3 region has the DNA TGCGCCAGCAGCTTGGGGGCGGGAGGACGCACAGATACGCAGTATTTT. Its protein product is CASSLGAGGRTDTQYF.

The chain has TRBV6-6 and TRBJ1-1; tentatively, D is TRBD1 (5 bases). Germline V gene data show CDR1 as MNHNY and CDR2 as SVGAGI (reference sequence). Trimming removed 6 bases at V and 0 bases at J, with 11 bases between. The CDR3 extends over 14 amino acids. CDR3 loop: CASRKGPMNTEAFF. In DNA form, the CDR3 reads TGTGCCAGCAGAAAGGGACCGATGAACACTGAAGCTTTCTTT.

This clone has a handful of counts. The V and J genes are TRBV28 and TRBJ2-3, with a weak D call TRBD2 (5 bases). CDR3 length equals 15 residues. Trimming removed 8 bases from V and 1 base from J, with 16 bases in between. CDR1 is MDHEN and CDR2 is SYDVKM in the germline V gene. The CDR3 sequence is CASGPSLSGTDTQYF. The CDR3 DNA reads TGTGCCAGCGGGCCTAGCCTCTCGGGCACAGATACGCAGTATTTT.

The chain uses TRBV2 and TRBJ1-4; TRBD1 agrees at 7 bases. V shed 1 base and J 4 bases; nucleotides not matched to a gene: 9. The CDR3 covers 17 residues. Germline CDR1 and CDR2: SNHLY and FYNNEI. The CDR3 nucleotides read TGTGCCAGCAGTGAAGGAGGGGGCACACTGGTTAATGAAAAACTGTTTTTT. It codes for CASSEGGGTLVNEKLFF.

The chain carries TRBV19 and TRBJ2-3; D might be TRBD2 (6 bases). The CDR3 runs 14 residues. CDR1 is LNHDA, CDR2 SQIVND, per germline (reference sequence). Trimming cost V 7 bases and J 2 bases, with 13 bases left between them. CDR3 in DNA: TGTGCCAGTAAGATCGGGGGTTTCACAGATACGCAGTATTTT. It translates to CASKIGGFTDTQYF.

This clone has more than one count but fewer than ten. The rearrangement links TRBV9 to TRBJ2-7; D is unresolved. The CDR3 is 14 amino acids. Germline V gene lookup returns CDR1 SGDLS and CDR2 YYNGEE. The ends were cut back, 3 bases at V and 0 bases at J, with 10 bases in the middle. CDR3 DNA: TGTGCCAGCAGCGGATCCTGGACCTCCTACGAGCAGTACTTC. Its translation: CASSGSWTSYEQYF.

This clone has only a few counts. This chain uses TRBV7-2 with TRBJ2-5; tentatively, D is TRBD1 or TRBD2 (5 bases each). The CDR3 length is 14 residues. Trimming shortened V by 4 bases and J by 3 bases, and 12 bases separated the two germline ends. CDR1 and CDR2 (germline): SGHTA, FQGNSA. The CDR3 DNA reads TGTGCCAGCAGCTGGGTGGGACCTGAAGAGACCCAGTACTTC. Translating it yields CASSWVGPEETQYF.

This clone has a handful of counts. This chain uses TRBV28 with TRBJ1-5; D perhaps matches TRBD1 (5 bases). This CDR3 region has 12 residues. The V end was cut by 7 bases, the J end by 5 bases, with 9 bases between. Germline V gene lookup returns CDR1 MDHEN and CDR2 SYDVKM. In DNA, the CDR3 is TGTGCCAGCACCGGGGGTCATCAGCCCCAGCATTTT. This encodes CASTGGHQPQHF. The whole variable domain, filled in from reference TRBV28 and TRBJ1-5, reads DVKVTQSSRYLVKRTGEKVFLECVQDMDHENMFWYRQDPGLGLRLIYFSYDVKMKEKGDIPEGYSVSREKKERFSLILESASTNQTSMYLCASTGGHQPQHFGDGTRLSIL.

This chain joins TRBV6-5 and TRBJ2-7, with TRBD1 identical over 7 bases. CDR1 is MNHEY, CDR2 SVGAGI, per germline. CDR3 length equals 13 residues. The junction had 7 bases not matched to a gene; V was cut back by 0 bases and J by 11 bases. CDR3 amino acids: CASSYSMGQGEYF. DNA of the CDR3: TGTGCCAGCAGTTACTCGATGGGGCAGGGGGAGTACTTC.

Concerning this clone: This sample includes further DNA sequences coding for the same CDR3. The genes are TRBV5-4 and TRBJ2-2; TRBD2 agrees at 8 bases. Trimming cost V 2 bases and J 4 bases; bases outside gene matches: 7. The CDR3 contains 16 residues. The germline V gene has CDR1 SGHNT and CDR2 YYREEE (reference sequence). CDR3 amino acids: CASSFGRVGGTGELFF. DNA for the CDR3: TGTGCCAGCAGCTTCGGGAGGGTCGGCGGCACCGGGGAGCTGTTTTTT.

This clone was recorded a few times. V and J are TRBV7-3 and TRBJ2-1; the D is unclear. V was pared by 1 base and J by 3 bases, with 13 bases between. Germline CDR1 and CDR2: SGHTA and FQGTGA. There are 16 residues in the CDR3. CDR3 in amino acids: CASSLNARGYYNEQFF. In DNA, the CDR3 is TGTGCCAGCAGCTTAAATGCCCGCGGATACTACAATGAGCAGTTCTTC.